This paragraph reports one T cell receptor (beta chain). Antigen specificity is unknown. The record originates from a study of cytomegalovirus exposure and HLA in healthy donors. Study-wide results and caveats: Relative to the 666-donor mean, N-insertions were reportedly fewer in an Asian-associated ancestry cluster in a later analysis. Near-uniform donor sequencing depth was presumed by presence/absence analyses.

PCR was performed using 60 Vbeta and 13 Jbeta primers. Data came from immunoSEQ multiplex PCR; TCRdb stores just in-frame clones and leaves some out. The sample lists approximately 61,000 clones, 75% to 80% seen once, with around 7.8% in the top ten. The specimen was PBMCs. This clonotype was obtained from a man aged 18-30 years in good health and CMV-seropositive.

CDR3 sequence reads: CASSLATGPNQPQHF. For the CDR3, the DNA is TGTGCCAGCAGCTTGGCGACAGGCCCCAATCAGCCCCAGCATTTT. V is TRBV5-8 and J is TRBJ1-5, with D possibly being TRBD1 (6 bases). Germline lookup yields CDR1 SGHTS and CDR2 YDEGEE. The ends were cut back, 0 bases at V and 3 bases at J, with 10 bases in the middle. The CDR3 has 15 residues.